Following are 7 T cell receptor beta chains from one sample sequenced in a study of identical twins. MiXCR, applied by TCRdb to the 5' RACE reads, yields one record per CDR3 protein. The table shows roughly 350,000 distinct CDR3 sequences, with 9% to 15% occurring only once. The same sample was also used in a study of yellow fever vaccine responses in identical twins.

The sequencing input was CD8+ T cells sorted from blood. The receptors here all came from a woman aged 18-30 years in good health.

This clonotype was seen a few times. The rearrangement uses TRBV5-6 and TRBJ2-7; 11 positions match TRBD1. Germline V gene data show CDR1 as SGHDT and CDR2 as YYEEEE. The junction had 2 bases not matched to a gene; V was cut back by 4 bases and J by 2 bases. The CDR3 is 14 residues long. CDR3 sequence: CASSRGQGAYEQYV. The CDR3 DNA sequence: TGTGCCAGCAGCCGGGGACAGGGGGCCTACGAGCAGTACGTC.

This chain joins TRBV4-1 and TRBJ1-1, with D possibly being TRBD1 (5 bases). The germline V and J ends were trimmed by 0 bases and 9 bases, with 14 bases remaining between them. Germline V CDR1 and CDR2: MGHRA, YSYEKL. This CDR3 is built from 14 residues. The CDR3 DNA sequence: TGCGCCAGCAGCCAAGATCACGATGCAGGGAAAGCTTTCTTT. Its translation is CASSQDHDAGKAFF.

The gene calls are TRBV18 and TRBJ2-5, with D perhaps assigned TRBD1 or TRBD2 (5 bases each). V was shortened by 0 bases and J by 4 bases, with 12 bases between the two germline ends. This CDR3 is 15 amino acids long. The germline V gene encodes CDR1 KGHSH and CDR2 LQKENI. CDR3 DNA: TGTGCCAGCTCACCACCCTGGGGGTTACGAGAGACCCAGTACTTC. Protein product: CASSPPWGLRETQYF.

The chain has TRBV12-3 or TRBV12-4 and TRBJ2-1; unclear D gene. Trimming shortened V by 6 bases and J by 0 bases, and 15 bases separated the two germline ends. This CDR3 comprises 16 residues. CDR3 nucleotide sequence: TGTGCCAGCAGCCGGAGAACAGAGAGCTCCTACAATGAGCAGTTCTTC. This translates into CASSRRTESSYNEQFF.

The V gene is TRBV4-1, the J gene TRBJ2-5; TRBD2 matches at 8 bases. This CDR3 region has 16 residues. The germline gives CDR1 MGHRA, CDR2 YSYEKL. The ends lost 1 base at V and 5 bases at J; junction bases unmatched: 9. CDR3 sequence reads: CASSQGGGLGRETQYF. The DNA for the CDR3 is TGCGCCAGCAGCCAAGGTGGGGGACTAGGGAGGGAGACCCAGTACTTC.

DNA for the CDR3: TGTGCCAGCAGTCCGAGTCCCCCCTACGAGCAGTACTTC. It yields the protein CASSPSPPYEQYF. V and J are TRBV28 and TRBJ2-7, with D unclear. V was clipped by 5 bases and J by 2 bases, with 10 bases between them. Germline CDR1 and CDR2: MDHEN and SYDVKM. The CDR3 runs to 13 residues.

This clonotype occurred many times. CDR3 in amino acids: CASSPLGSYNEQFF. In nucleotides, the CDR3 is TGTGCCAGCAGTCCCCTCGGCTCCTACAATGAGCAGTTCTTC. The rearrangement joins TRBV28 to TRBJ2-1, with no clear D. Deletions cut 5 bases from V and 0 bases from J, with 8 bases between. The CDR3 contains 14 residues. From germline, CDR1 is MDHEN and CDR2 SYDVKM.